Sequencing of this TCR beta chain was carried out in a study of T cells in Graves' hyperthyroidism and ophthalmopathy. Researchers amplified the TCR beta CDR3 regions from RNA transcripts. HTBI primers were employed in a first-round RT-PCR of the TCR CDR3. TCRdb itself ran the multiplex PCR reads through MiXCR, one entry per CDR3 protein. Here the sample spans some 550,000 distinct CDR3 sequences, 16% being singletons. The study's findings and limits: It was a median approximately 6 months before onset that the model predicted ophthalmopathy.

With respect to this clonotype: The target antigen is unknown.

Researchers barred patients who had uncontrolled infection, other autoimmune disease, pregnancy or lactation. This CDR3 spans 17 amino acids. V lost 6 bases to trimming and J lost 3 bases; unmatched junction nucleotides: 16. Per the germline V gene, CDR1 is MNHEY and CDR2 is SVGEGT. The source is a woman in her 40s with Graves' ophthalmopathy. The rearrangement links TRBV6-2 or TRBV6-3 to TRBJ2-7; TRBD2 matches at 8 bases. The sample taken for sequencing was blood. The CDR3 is CASRHDLFPAGDYEQYF. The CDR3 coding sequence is TGTGCCAGCAGACACGACTTATTTCCAGCGGGGGACTACGAGCAGTACTTC.